This note documents a single T cell receptor beta chain sequence. Original analysis: Estimation of nucleated cell counts was performed using reference gene primer amplification. Data came from immunoSEQ multiplex PCR; TCRdb stores just in-frame clones and leaves some out. V, J and clone size reflect that table, while D and trimming were determined from the DNA. This sample has some 48,000 clones, with about nine tenths found just once. This entry belongs to a study of blood T cell repertoires in COVID-19. About the research overall: Some COVID-19 samples were acute and others convalescent; all came from the United States, Italy and Spain. In each case, the material was cDNA or gDNA derived from T cells, B-cell-depleted T cells, or PBMCs.

The germline CDR1 and CDR2 sequences are LNHDA and SQIVND (reference sequence). The V gene lost 4 bases and the J gene lost 4 bases, with 13 bases spanning the gap. The CDR3 runs to 14 residues. Material: peripheral blood. The V and J genes are TRBV19 and TRBJ2-5; D gene uncertain. This receptor was taken from an elderly woman with acute or convalescent COVID-19. The CDR3 region is CASSRHQSRETQYF. The CDR3 nucleotides are TGTGCCAGTAGTAGACACCAATCAAGAGAGACCCAGTACTTC.